This T cell receptor beta chain stems from a study of T cell responses to AZD1222 COVID-19 vaccine. Study-wide context: Samples with a second dose at about 4 or about 12 weeks were pooled together. Study-level points and caveats: Seropositive AZD1222 recipients at baseline numbered only five or six. Spike-specific TCR breadth and depth went up after people got two AZD1222 doses. In a largely white British group with more females than males, clonal diversity was possibly underestimated.

About this clone itself: Its antigen is still unknown.

The CDR3 extends over 15 amino acids. V was pared by 3 bases and J by 9 bases, with 15 bases of the junction left unmatched. Germline V CDR1 and CDR2: SGHRS, YFSETQ. Clones were sequenced by immunoSEQ multiplex PCR, and TCRdb holds only the in-frame ones, with some missing. The table shows about 120,000 clones, with more than 80% occurring only once. The rearrangement uses TRBV5-1 and TRBJ2-7, with 7 positions matching TRBD1. The sequences come from peripheral blood, collected on day 0 of AZD1222 vaccination. The receptor was derived from an adult in good health. CDR3 nucleotide sequence: TGCGCCAGCAGCTCAGAGACAGGGACCTTTAGATTGCAGTACTTC. It translates to CASSSETGTFRLQYF.